These T cell receptor beta chains were read from a single sample in a study of cytomegalovirus exposure and HLA in healthy donors. The table came from immunoSEQ multiplex PCR; TCRdb's copy has only in-frame clones and leaves some out. The sample records 150,000 to 200,000 clones, 70% to 90% being singletons. Sequencing input: PBMCs. Source of these receptors: a girl aged 10 to 17 in good health and CMV-seropositive. Both conserved end residues are part of each CDR3.

j_call v_call cdr3_aa
TRBJ1-2 TRBV15 CATSRGEGGSVHGYTF
TRBJ2-1 TRBV2 CASSEIWSLRYEQFF
TRBJ1-2 TRBV27 CASSLVDRADGYTF
TRBJ1-2 TRBV5-1 CASSLDTGPRDYTF
TRBJ1-1 TRBV15 CATSRDGKAFF
TRBJ1-5 TRBV2 CASRAGGQSNQPQHF
TRBJ1-1 TRBV6-5 CASTRGGMDTEAFF
TRBJ1-1 TRBV29-1 CSVEDRLTEAFF
TRBJ2-7 TRBV18 CASSPLTGSYEQYF
TRBJ2-3 TRBV5-4 CASSTGQGRTDTQYF
TRBJ2-3 TRBV19 CASSIALAGGPSTDTQYF
TRBJ2-3 TRBV20-1 CSARRLDTQYF
TRBJ2-3 TRBV20-1 CSALQGDTQYF
TRBJ2-5 TRBV5-1 CASSPEGWGQGQETQYF
TRBJ2-2 TRBV29-1 CSVTQGGNTGELFF
TRBJ1-3 TRBV7-2 CASSPRGAGNTIYF
TRBJ2-1 TRBV4-1 CASSQIEDLYNEQFF
TRBJ1-5 TRBV19 CASSRQTSNQPQHF
TRBJ1-2 TRBV9 CASSVAGAPWRGYTF
TRBJ2-2 TRBV7-9 CASSLYTTGELFF
TRBJ1-1 TRBV29-1 CSVFKGRAFF
TRBJ2-2 TRBV2 CASSPVPPGELFF
TRBJ2-3 TRBV4-1 CASSQDSTDTQYF
TRBJ2-7 TRBV6-1 CAGLGASYEQYF
TRBJ1-5 TRBV27 CASSSRINREQPQHF
TRBJ2-7 TRBV9 CASSVGASSYEQYF
TRBJ1-3 TRBV13 CASSPRSGFENTIYF
TRBJ2-6 TRBV27 CASSPVLGANVLTF